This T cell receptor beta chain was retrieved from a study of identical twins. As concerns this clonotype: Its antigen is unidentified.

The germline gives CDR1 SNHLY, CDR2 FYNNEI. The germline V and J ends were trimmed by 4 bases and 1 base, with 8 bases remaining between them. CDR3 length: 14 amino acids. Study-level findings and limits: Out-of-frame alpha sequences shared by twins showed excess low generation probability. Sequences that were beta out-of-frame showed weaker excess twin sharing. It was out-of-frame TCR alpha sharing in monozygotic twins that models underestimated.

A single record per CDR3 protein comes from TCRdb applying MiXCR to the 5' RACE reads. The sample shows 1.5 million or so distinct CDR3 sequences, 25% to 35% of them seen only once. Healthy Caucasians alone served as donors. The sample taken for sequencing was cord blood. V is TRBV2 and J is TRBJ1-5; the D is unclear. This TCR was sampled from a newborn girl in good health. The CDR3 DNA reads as TGTGCCAGCAGTGGAACAAGGAGCAATCAGCCCCAGCATTTT. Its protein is CASSGTRSNQPQHF. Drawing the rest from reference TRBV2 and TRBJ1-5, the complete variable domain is EPEVTQTPSHQVTQMGQEVILRCVPISNHLYFYWYRQILGQKVEFLVSFYNNEISEKSEIFDDQFSVERPDGSNFTLKIRSTKLEDSAMYFCASSGTRSNQPQHFGDGTRLSIL.